A selection of T cell receptor beta chains follows, all from one sample in a study of shared clonotypes between healthy human individuals. Assay used: immunoSEQ multiplex PCR; TCRdb lists only in-frame clones, some missing. The sample has roughly 2.1 million clones, roughly 91% seen once. Material for sequencing was naive CD8+ T cells from PBMCs. These receptors came from a man between 18 and 35 years old in good health. Some clones in this sample may be carry-over from other donors' samples. Each CDR3 is given with its conserved first and last residue. Fields, in order: clone size, D gene, J gene, V gene, CDR3 DNA, CDR3 protein. A D gene is named only where the DNA matches it firmly. Rows give clone size only sometimes, using once, few, many, or a class for an expanded clone.

clone size: once
D gene: TRBD2
J gene: TRBJ2-1
V gene: TRBV19
CDR3 DNA: TGTGCCAGTAGTGCTGGGACTAGCGGTCCCTCCTACAATGAGCAGTTCTTC
CDR3 protein: CASSAGTSGPSYNEQFF

clone size: -
D gene: -
J gene: TRBJ1-1
V gene: TRBV9
CDR3 DNA: TGTGCCAGCAGAAAAAATGGAGGTCATTCTGAAGCTTTCTTT
CDR3 protein: CASRKNGGHSEAFF

clone size: -
D gene: -
J gene: TRBJ2-2
V gene: TRBV7-9
CDR3 DNA: TGTGCCAGCAGCTCAGCTACCGGGGAGCTGTTTTTT
CDR3 protein: CASSSATGELFF

clone size: -
D gene: -
J gene: TRBJ2-5
V gene: TRBV2
CDR3 DNA: TGTGCCAGCAGTGACTTAAGCCCGGCCCAAGAGACCCAGTACTTC
CDR3 protein: CASSDLSPAQETQYF

clone size: -
D gene: -
J gene: TRBJ1-1
V gene: TRBV6-1
CDR3 DNA: TGTGCCAGCACGGGGAACCCGAGGGAGTGGACTGAAGCTTTCTTT
CDR3 protein: CASTGNPREWTEAFF

clone size: -
D gene: TRBD2
J gene: TRBJ2-1
V gene: TRBV10-1
CDR3 DNA: TGCGCCAGCAGTGAGCCTGAGACTAGCGGGAGTTCGAATGAGCAGTTCTTC
CDR3 protein: CASSEPETSGSSNEQFF

clone size: -
D gene: -
J gene: TRBJ2-1
V gene: TRBV6-5
CDR3 DNA: TGTGCCAGCAGTCAATTCCGGACGGGGAACAATGAGCAGTTCTTC
CDR3 protein: CASSQFRTGNNEQFF

clone size: few
D gene: -
J gene: TRBJ1-1
V gene: TRBV19
CDR3 DNA: TGTGCCAGTAGTTGGGGGAAGGGGAACACTGAAGCTTTCTTT
CDR3 protein: CASSWGKGNTEAFF

clone size: once
D gene: -
J gene: TRBJ1-1
V gene: TRBV4-3
CDR3 DNA: TGCGCCAGCAGAGCGGGGGTGTGGAACACTGAAGCTTTCTTT
CDR3 protein: CASRAGVWNTEAFF

clone size: -
D gene: -
J gene: TRBJ2-1
V gene: TRBV7-9
CDR3 DNA: TGTGCCAGCAGCGAAATGGAACAGCGAAACAACAATGAGCAGTTCTTC
CDR3 protein: CASSEMEQRNNNEQFF

clone size: -
D gene: -
J gene: TRBJ2-4
V gene: TRBV28
CDR3 DNA: TGTGCCAGCAGTTTTTATGACATTCAGTACTTC
CDR3 protein: CASSFYDIQYF

clone size: once
D gene: -
J gene: TRBJ2-2
V gene: TRBV9
CDR3 DNA: TGTGCCAGCAGCAGTACCGGGGAGCTGTTTTTT
CDR3 protein: CASSSTGELFF

clone size: -
D gene: TRBD2
J gene: TRBJ2-7
V gene: TRBV15
CDR3 DNA: TGTGCCACCAGCAGCGGGACTAGCTGGTACGAGCAGTACTTC
CDR3 protein: CATSSGTSWYEQYF

clone size: -
D gene: -
J gene: TRBJ1-3
V gene: TRBV9
CDR3 DNA: TGTGCCAGCAATAGTGGGACGTTTGGAAACACCATATATTTT
CDR3 protein: CASNSGTFGNTIYF

clone size: -
D gene: TRBD2
J gene: TRBJ2-5
V gene: TRBV27
CDR3 DNA: TGTGCCAGCAGTCCCAGGGGTCTAGCGGGAGTAGAAGAGACCCAGTACTTC
CDR3 protein: CASSPRGLAGVEETQYF

clone size: -
D gene: -
J gene: TRBJ2-7
V gene: TRBV11-2
CDR3 DNA: TGTGCCAGCAGCTTAAGCCCGTCCTACGAGCAGTACTTC
CDR3 protein: CASSLSPSYEQYF

clone size: -
D gene: -
J gene: TRBJ2-4
V gene: TRBV27
CDR3 DNA: TGTGCCAGCAGCCCCGGAGTAGCCAAAAACATTCAGTACTTC
CDR3 protein: CASSPGVAKNIQYF

clone size: -
D gene: -
J gene: TRBJ2-3
V gene: TRBV7-3
CDR3 DNA: TGTGCCAGCAGCTTAAGTTGGCTAGCGACAGATACGCAGTATTTT
CDR3 protein: CASSLSWLATDTQYF

clone size: -
D gene: -
J gene: TRBJ2-2
V gene: TRBV15
CDR3 DNA: TGTGCCACCATGGGTTCCGGGGAGCTGTTTTTT
CDR3 protein: CATMGSGELFF

clone size: -
D gene: -
J gene: TRBJ2-7
V gene: TRBV4-3
CDR3 DNA: TGCGCCAGCAGCCCGGGGGCGGCTAGCGGTACCTACGAGCAGTACTTC
CDR3 protein: CASSPGAASGTYEQYF

clone size: -
D gene: -
J gene: TRBJ2-2
V gene: TRBV9
CDR3 DNA: TGTGCCAGCGGGGCGGGATCAACCACCGGGGAGCTGTTTTTT
CDR3 protein: CASGAGSTTGELFF

clone size: -
D gene: TRBD1
J gene: TRBJ2-1
V gene: TRBV7-9
CDR3 DNA: TGTGCCAGCAGCGCCCCGAGACAGGGGGCAACTGAGCAGTTCTTC
CDR3 protein: CASSAPRQGATEQFF

clone size: -
D gene: -
J gene: TRBJ2-1
V gene: TRBV29-1
CDR3 DNA: TGCAGCGTTGAAGATTCGGGCCCTCGCAGGGGTGAGCAGTTCTTC
CDR3 protein: CSVEDSGPRRGEQFF

clone size: -
D gene: TRBD2
J gene: TRBJ2-1
V gene: TRBV29-1
CDR3 DNA: TGCAGCGTTCGCAGGTCGAGCGGGAGGGCCCGCTCCTACAATGAGCAGTTCTTC
CDR3 protein: CSVRRSSGRARSYNEQFF

clone size: -
D gene: TRBD1
J gene: TRBJ1-5
V gene: TRBV15
CDR3 DNA: TGTGCCACCGCAACAGGGGGCGACCAGCCCCAGCATTTT
CDR3 protein: CATATGGDQPQHF

clone size: -
D gene: -
J gene: TRBJ1-5
V gene: TRBV23-1
CDR3 DNA: TGCGCCAGCAGTCAATCGGGGGGTCTACTGAGGACAGCTTCGGATCAGCCCCAGCATTTT
CDR3 protein: CASSQSGGLLRTASDQPQHF

clone size: -
D gene: -
J gene: TRBJ1-5
V gene: TRBV4-1
CDR3 DNA: TGCGCCAGCAGCCAAAACAGGGAGGCACAGCCCCAGCATTTT
CDR3 protein: CASSQNREAQPQHF

clone size: -
D gene: -
J gene: TRBJ2-7
V gene: TRBV7-2
CDR3 DNA: TGTGCCAGCAGCTTAGGCCCCTCCTACGAGCAGTACTTC
CDR3 protein: CASSLGPSYEQYF

clone size: -
D gene: TRBD2
J gene: TRBJ2-1
V gene: TRBV10-3
CDR3 DNA: TGTGCCATCAGTGAGTCGCCGCCTAGCGGGACGGGCTACAATGAGCAGTTCTTC
CDR3 protein: CAISESPPSGTGYNEQFF

clone size: -
D gene: TRBD2
J gene: TRBJ2-7
V gene: TRBV10-3
CDR3 DNA: TGTGCCACCAGCGACGACGTTCCGGGACTAGGGTTCTACGAGCAGTACTTC
CDR3 protein: CATSDDVPGLGFYEQYF

clone size: once
D gene: -
J gene: TRBJ2-5
V gene: TRBV7-9
CDR3 DNA: TGTGCCAGCAGCTTAGGTGGTGCCCCCAGGGGGACCCAGTACTTC
CDR3 protein: CASSLGGAPRGTQYF

clone size: -
D gene: TRBD1
J gene: TRBJ2-5
V gene: TRBV4-1
CDR3 DNA: TGCGCCAGCAGCCAACCCGGGACAGGGACCCAAGAGACCCAGTACTTC
CDR3 protein: CASSQPGTGTQETQYF

clone size: -
D gene: -
J gene: TRBJ1-3
V gene: TRBV28
CDR3 DNA: TGTGCCAGCAGTCGTCCCAGAACAGGGTCCCTAGGTGACACCATATATTTT
CDR3 protein: CASSRPRTGSLGDTIYF

clone size: -
D gene: -
J gene: TRBJ2-1
V gene: TRBV29-1
CDR3 DNA: TGCAGCGTTGGAGGAGGGAGCTCCTACAATGAGCAGTTCTTC
CDR3 protein: CSVGGGSSYNEQFF

clone size: -
D gene: TRBD1
J gene: TRBJ2-3
V gene: TRBV11-1
CDR3 DNA: TGTGCCACCTGGGACAGTTACACAGATACGCAGTATTTT
CDR3 protein: CATWDSYTDTQYF

clone size: -
D gene: TRBD1
J gene: TRBJ1-1
V gene: TRBV10-3
CDR3 DNA: TGTGCCATCAGCGGGACAGGGATGAACACTGAAGCTTTCTTT
CDR3 protein: CAISGTGMNTEAFF

clone size: -
D gene: -
J gene: TRBJ1-4
V gene: TRBV27
CDR3 DNA: TGTGCCAGCAGGGACAGTTTTGCAACTAATGAAAAACTGTTTTTT
CDR3 protein: CASRDSFATNEKLFF

clone size: -
D gene: -
J gene: TRBJ2-1
V gene: TRBV7-3
CDR3 DNA: TGTGCCAGCAGCTTAATGGGGCTGCAGAGGGATGAGCAGTTCTTC
CDR3 protein: CASSLMGLQRDEQFF

clone size: -
D gene: -
J gene: TRBJ1-1
V gene: TRBV29-1
CDR3 DNA: TGCAGCACGTGGACAGCCTTGAACACTGAAGCTTTCTTT
CDR3 protein: CSTWTALNTEAFF

clone size: -
D gene: -
J gene: TRBJ2-2
V gene: TRBV9
CDR3 DNA: TGTGCCAGCAGCGTAGGGGTTTCGAACACCGGGGAGCTGTTTTTT
CDR3 protein: CASSVGVSNTGELFF

clone size: -
D gene: TRBD2
J gene: TRBJ2-5
V gene: TRBV7-8
CDR3 DNA: TGTGCCAGCAGTTCACTAGCGGGACCGGGCCGCAGGCGAGAGACCCAGTACTTC
CDR3 protein: CASSSLAGPGRRRETQYF

clone size: -
D gene: -
J gene: TRBJ1-1
V gene: TRBV9
CDR3 DNA: TGTGCCAGCAGCGTGGGCAAGGATATGAACACTGAAGCTTTCTTT
CDR3 protein: CASSVGKDMNTEAFF

clone size: -
D gene: TRBD2
J gene: TRBJ2-2
V gene: TRBV7-9
CDR3 DNA: TGTGCCAGCAGCTCACCCGGGACTAGTCGCACCGGGGAGCTGTTTTTT
CDR3 protein: CASSSPGTSRTGELFF

clone size: -
D gene: -
J gene: TRBJ2-1
V gene: TRBV19
CDR3 DNA: TGTGCCAGTTTCGGGGGGACATACAATGAGCAGTTCTTC
CDR3 protein: CASFGGTYNEQFF

clone size: -
D gene: -
J gene: TRBJ2-7
V gene: TRBV5-1
CDR3 DNA: TGCGCCAGCAGCTTTGCCAGGGCCCCCTCCTACGAGCAGTACTTC
CDR3 protein: CASSFARAPSYEQYF

clone size: once
D gene: -
J gene: TRBJ2-7
V gene: TRBV28
CDR3 DNA: TGTGCCAGCAGCGAGACGGGGGCGATTTTCTACGAGCAGTACTTC
CDR3 protein: CASSETGAIFYEQYF

clone size: -
D gene: -
J gene: TRBJ2-7
V gene: TRBV4-1
CDR3 DNA: TGCGCCAGCAGCCAAGAAGGGGTCCGGGGATACGAGCAGTACTTC
CDR3 protein: CASSQEGVRGYEQYF

clone size: -
D gene: -
J gene: TRBJ2-3
V gene: TRBV7-9
CDR3 DNA: TGTGCCAGCAGCCCCCGAGGGATCAGCACAGATACGCAGTATTTT
CDR3 protein: CASSPRGISTDTQYF

clone size: -
D gene: -
J gene: TRBJ2-7
V gene: TRBV19
CDR3 DNA: TGTGCCAGTAGTATGGGGGGACTGAATTACGAGCAGTACTTC
CDR3 protein: CASSMGGLNYEQYF

clone size: -
D gene: -
J gene: TRBJ2-1
V gene: TRBV5-1
CDR3 DNA: TGCGCCAGCAGCTTGTTACGGGAGAGGCCTGATGAGCAGTTCTTC
CDR3 protein: CASSLLRERPDEQFF

clone size: -
D gene: -
J gene: TRBJ1-5
V gene: TRBV7-2
CDR3 DNA: TGTGCCAGCAGCGTAGGAATTAGCAATCAGCCCCAGCATTTT
CDR3 protein: CASSVGISNQPQHF

clone size: -
D gene: TRBD2
J gene: TRBJ2-7
V gene: TRBV5-4
CDR3 DNA: TGTGCCAGCAGCTCGGGACTAGCGGGCTACGAGCAGTACTTC
CDR3 protein: CASSSGLAGYEQYF

clone size: few
D gene: -
J gene: TRBJ2-2
V gene: TRBV5-1
CDR3 DNA: TGCGCCAGCAGTTGGGACCGATCGAACACCGGGGAGCTGTTTTTT
CDR3 protein: CASSWDRSNTGELFF

clone size: -
D gene: -
J gene: TRBJ2-1
V gene: TRBV29-1
CDR3 DNA: TGCAGCGTAAGGACATACTACAATGAGCAGTTCTTC
CDR3 protein: CSVRTYYNEQFF

clone size: -
D gene: TRBD1
J gene: TRBJ2-7
V gene: TRBV2
CDR3 DNA: TGTGCCAGCAGTGAAGCGGACAGGGGGGTTCACGAGCAGTACTTC
CDR3 protein: CASSEADRGVHEQYF

clone size: -
D gene: -
J gene: TRBJ1-4
V gene: TRBV28
CDR3 DNA: TGTGCCAGCAGTCCTGGGGCCCTACTAGGTGAAAAACTGTTTTTT
CDR3 protein: CASSPGALLGEKLFF

clone size: -
D gene: -
J gene: TRBJ2-1
V gene: TRBV27
CDR3 DNA: TGTGCCAGCAGTTCACTTAGCGGAGAGCAGTTCTTC
CDR3 protein: CASSSLSGEQFF